Below are 24 T cell receptor beta chains sequenced from a single sample in a study of shared clonotypes between healthy human individuals. Naive CD8 isolation took CD45RO-negative cells positively selected for CCR7 and excluded terminally differentiated effector memory CD45RA+ cells. Sequencing used immunoSEQ multiplex PCR; TCRdb keeps in-frame clones, though not all of them. Among about 2.1 million clones listed, under 95% were seen once. Sequencing was performed on naive CD8+ T cells from PBMCs. These receptors all come from a man in his late teens or twenties in good health. Some clones in this sample may be carry-over from other donors' samples.

V is TRBV7-9 and J is TRBJ2-3, with D possibly TRBD2 on 6 matching bases. The CDR3 sequence is 17 residues long. Germline CDR1 is SEHNR and CDR2 is FQNEAQ (reference sequence). Trimming took off 5 bases at V and 6 bases at J, with 24 bases between the two ends. CDR3 loop: CASSTTLADLRADTQYF. CDR3 coding DNA: TGTGCCAGCAGCACCACATTAGCGGATCTCAGGGCGGATACGCAGTATTTT. Full variable domain (rest looked up from reference TRBV7-9 and TRBJ2-3): DTGVSQNPRHKITKRGQNVTFRCDPISEHNRLYWYRQTLGQGPEFLTYFQNEAQLEKSRLLSDRFSAERPKGSFSTLEIQRTEQGDSAMYLCASSTTLADLRADTQYFGPGTRLTVL.

The chain combines TRBV6-5 with TRBJ1-4, with 7 bases aligning to TRBD1. The germline gives CDR1 MNHEY, CDR2 SVGAGI. V lost 4 bases and J lost 6; bases outside the gene matches: 11. This CDR3 has 16 residues. The CDR3 region is CASSSGGEGADEKLFF. CDR3 sequence (DNA): TGTGCCAGCAGTTCGGGAGGGGAGGGGGCAGATGAAAAACTGTTTTTT.

This chain links TRBV5-1 with TRBJ2-1; 8 bases fit TRBD2. The germline V gene encodes CDR1 SGHRS and CDR2 YFSETQ. V shed 2 bases, J shed 5 bases, and the junction held 6 bases outside the gene matches. The CDR3 contains 15 residues. CDR3 protein: CASSFTGGRNNEQFF. The CDR3 region has the DNA TGCGCCAGCAGCTTTACGGGAGGGCGCAACAATGAGCAGTTCTTC.

This chain connects TRBV28 to TRBJ1-2; D unclear. Trimming removed 2 bases at V and 8 bases at J, with 15 bases between. The CDR3 consists of 14 residues. Germline CDR1 is MDHEN and CDR2 is SYDVKM. CDR3 bases: TGTGCCAGCAGTTTAGTGTCTGCTTATGAGGGCTACACCTTC. Amino acids: CASSLVSAYEGYTF.

The rearrangement links TRBV7-2 to TRBJ2-3; 7 bases align to TRBD2. Germline V CDR1 and CDR2: SGHTA, FQGNSA. Unmatched junction bases numbered 3, after V lost 0 bases and J lost 3 bases. This CDR3 contains 15 residues. Written as DNA, the CDR3 is TGTGCCAGCAGCTTAGCGGGAGGGCCGACAGATACGCAGTATTTT. It specifies CASSLAGGPTDTQYF.

The chain combines TRBV19 with TRBJ2-3; unclear D gene. V was trimmed by 1 base and J by 1 base, leaving 9 bases between them. Germline-derived CDR1 and CDR2 are LNHDA and SQIVND (reference sequence). This CDR3 is built from 15 residues. The CDR3, as DNA: TGTGCCAGTAGTATAGCGGGCTATGGCACAGATACGCAGTATTTT. Amino acids: CASSIAGYGTDTQYF. Using reference TRBV19 and TRBJ2-3 for the parts outside the CDR3, the full variable domain is DGGITQSPKYLFRKEGQNVTLSCEQNLNHDAMYWYRQDPGQGLRLIYYSQIVNDFQKGDIAEGYSVSREKKESFPLTVTSAQKNPTAFYLCASSIAGYGTDTQYFGPGTRLTVL.

J is TRBJ1-2 and V is TRBV6-5; TRBD1 matches at 7 bases. Germline CDR1 and CDR2: MNHEY and SVGAGI. The CDR3 loop spans 14 amino acids. V was clipped by 4 bases and J by 8 bases; unmatched bases: 10. The CDR3 DNA reads as TGTGCCAGCAGTTCCAGGACAGGTCGGCGAGGCTACACCTTC. Protein product: CASSSRTGRRGYTF.

V usage is TRBV7-9 and J usage is TRBJ1-5; no reliable D call. Germline V gives CDR1 SEHNR, CDR2 FQNEAQ (reference sequence). V was trimmed by 6 bases and J by 7 bases, leaving 16 bases between them. The CDR3 loop spans 14 amino acids. The chain's CDR3 is CASSNGATDQPQHF. The CDR3 coding sequence is TGTGCCAGCAGTAATGGCGCTACCGACCAGCCCCAGCATTTT.

The V and J genes are TRBV5-6 and TRBJ2-7, with a possible D match to TRBD1 (6 bases). The CDR3 runs to 16 residues. Germline-derived CDR1 and CDR2 are SGHDT and YYEEEE. Between the trimmed V and J ends, which lost 4 bases and 2 bases, there was a span of 19 bases. CDR3 DNA sequence: TGTGCCAGCAGCCCCCCCCAGGGGTTAAAAACCTACGAGCAGTACTTC. Its protein is CASSPPQGLKTYEQYF.

The gene calls are TRBV13 and TRBJ2-7; TRBD2 agrees at 12 bases. The V segment lost 5 bases and the J segment 3 bases; nucleotides outside the gene matches: 5. The CDR3 spans 15 residues. Germline-derived CDR1 and CDR2 are PRHDT and FYEKMQ (reference sequence). The CDR3 DNA sequence: TGTGCCAGCAGCCCGAGACTAGCGGGGGTCTACGAGCAGTACTTC. Amino acid sequence: CASSPRLAGVYEQYF.

The rearrangement links TRBV5-6 to TRBJ2-7; 7 bases agree with TRBD1. Trimming took 0 bases from V and 3 from J; bases not matched to a gene: 9. CDR1 and CDR2 (germline): SGHDT, YYEEEE. The CDR3 sequence is 16 residues long. The CDR3 region is CASSLETGLIDYEQYF. CDR3 nucleotides: TGTGCCAGCAGCTTGGAGACAGGGTTAATCGACTACGAGCAGTACTTC.

The chain employs TRBV6-5 and TRBJ2-1; D not resolved. The CDR3 spans 15 residues. Trimming cost V 4 bases and J 6 bases, with 16 bases left between them. Per germline, CDR1 MNHEY and CDR2 SVGAGI. CDR3 sequence: CASSFSPRSTNEQFF. The CDR3 DNA follows: TGTGCCAGCAGTTTCTCCCCTCGATCAACCAATGAGCAGTTCTTC.

The CDR3 coding sequence is TGTGCCAGCAGTTTCCCGCGAGGAGGGGAAAGGGAAAAACTGTTTTTT. It is translated as CASSFPRGGEREKLFF. V and J are TRBV28 and TRBJ1-4; a weak D match, TRBD1 (5 bases). Trimming shortened V by 3 bases and J by 8 bases, and 19 bases separated the two germline ends. The germline V gene has CDR1 MDHEN and CDR2 SYDVKM. The CDR3 consists of 16 residues.

This clone has more than one count but fewer than ten. The rearrangement uses TRBV13 and TRBJ2-7, with 7 bases lining up with TRBD2. Trimming cost V 4 bases and J 0 bases; bases outside gene matches: 3. This CDR3 region has 14 residues. CDR1 and CDR2 from the germline V gene are PRHDT and FYEKMQ (reference sequence). CDR3 protein: CASSYGTNSYEQYF. The CDR3 DNA follows: TGTGCCAGCAGCTACGGGACTAACTCCTACGAGCAGTACTTC.

V and J are TRBV7-2 and TRBJ2-3; no clear D gene. The V end was cut by 0 bases, the J end by 0 bases, with 10 bases between. The germline V gene has CDR1 SGHTA and CDR2 FQGNSA. This CDR3 spans 16 amino acids. The CDR3 loop reads CASSLALQTSTDTQYF. The CDR3 bases are TGTGCCAGCAGCTTAGCGTTGCAAACGAGCACAGATACGCAGTATTTT.

About this clone itself: Other DNA sequences in the same sample also yield this CDR3. The chain combines TRBV19 with TRBJ1-1; D gene ambiguous. The length of the CDR3 is 12 residues. The germline V and J ends were trimmed by 6 bases and 1 base, with 6 bases remaining between them. CDR1 and CDR2 (germline): LNHDA, SQIVND (reference sequence). Here the CDR3 reads CASSPRNTEAFF. CDR3 DNA sequence: TGTGCCAGTAGCCCCAGGAACACTGAAGCTTTCTTT. Supplemented by reference TRBV19 and TRBJ1-1, the full variable domain reads DGGITQSPKYLFRKEGQNVTLSCEQNLNHDAMYWYRQDPGQGLRLIYYSQIVNDFQKGDIAEGYSVSREKKESFPLTVTSAQKNPTAFYLCASSPRNTEAFFGQGTRLTVV.

This chain uses TRBV6-5 with TRBJ2-7, with 10 nucleotides matching TRBD2. This CDR3 has 16 residues. J gave up 3 bases and V 2 bases, and 7 bases lay outside the gene matches. CDR1 is MNHEY, CDR2 SVGAGI, per germline. The CDR3 bases are TGTGCCAGCAGTTACGGGCTAGCGGGAGATGGCTACGAGCAGTACTTC. It specifies CASSYGLAGDGYEQYF.

A note on this clone: The sample contains more than one DNA sequence encoding this CDR3. The gene calls are TRBV5-6 and TRBJ2-7, with D possibly called TRBD1 or TRBD2 (5 bases each). Germline CDR1 reads SGHDT; CDR2 reads YYEEEE. The CDR3 contains 13 residues. V gave up 0 bases and J gave up 3 bases, with 7 bases separating them. The CDR3 region is CASSLGGVYEQYF. CDR3 nucleotide sequence: TGTGCCAGCAGCTTGGGAGGGGTCTACGAGCAGTACTTC. Full variable domain (rest looked up from reference TRBV5-6 and TRBJ2-7): DAGVTQSPTHLIKTRGQQVTLRCSPKSGHDTVSWYQQALGQGPQFIFQYYEEEERQRGNFPDRFSGHQFPNYSSELNVNALLLGDSALYLCASSLGGVYEQYFGPGTRLTVT.

J is TRBJ2-1 and V is TRBV6-1; a weak D match, TRBD2 (5 bases). With 2 bases removed from V and 4 bases from J, the gap between germline ends came to 12 bases. Germline CDR1 and CDR2: MNHNS and SASEGT. The CDR3 consists of 15 residues. CDR3 amino acids: CASSETSGNYNEQFF. The CDR3, as DNA: TGTGCCAGCAGTGAAACGAGCGGAAATTACAATGAGCAGTTCTTC.

The V gene is TRBV29-1, the J gene TRBJ2-3; D call uncertain. The germline gives CDR1 SQVTM, CDR2 ANQGSEA. The CDR3 totals 15 residues. V shed 2 bases and J shed 6 bases, with 18 bases lying between them. DNA for the CDR3: TGCAGCGTTGAACCCGGAGTAGCTCGCGTGGATACGCAGTATTTT. Translating gives CSVEPGVARVDTQYF.

This rearrangement joins TRBV5-4 to TRBJ2-2; 14 bases agree with TRBD2. The germline V gene encodes CDR1 SGHNT and CDR2 YYREEE (reference sequence). Trimming cost V 4 bases and J 7 bases; bases outside gene matches: 3. The CDR3 consists of 15 residues. CDR3 nucleotide sequence: TGTGCCAGCAGCGCGGGACTAGCGGGAGTCGGGGAGCTGTTTTTT. Protein product: CASSAGLAGVGELFF.

V is TRBV5-1 and J is TRBJ2-3, with TRBD1 identical over 10 bases. The CDR3 totals 15 residues. CDR1 and CDR2 (germline): SGHRS, YFSETQ. After removal of 4 bases from V and 1 base from J, the junction contained 3 bases not matched to a gene. CDR3 nucleotides: TGCGCCAGCAGCACGGACAGGGGGGGCACAGATACGCAGTATTTT. Translation: CASSTDRGGTDTQYF.

The V gene is TRBV5-1, the J gene TRBJ2-5; 7 positions match TRBD1. V shed 2 bases, J shed 3 bases, and the junction held 1 base outside the gene matches. The CDR3 has 13 residues. Germline V gene sequence: CDR1 SGHRS, CDR2 YFSETQ. The CDR3 nucleotides read TGCGCCAGCAGCTTAGGACAGGAAGAGACCCAGTACTTC. It codes for CASSLGQEETQYF. The variable domain in full, with the rest retrieved from reference TRBV5-1 and TRBJ2-5, is KAGVTQTPRYLIKTRGQQVTLSCSPISGHRSVSWYQQTPGQGLQFLFEYFSETQRNKGNFPGRFSGRQFSNSRSEMNVSTLELGDSALYLCASSLGQEETQYFGPGTRLLVL.

V is TRBV11-1 and J is TRBJ2-1; possible D gene TRBD2, 6 bases. Between the trimmed V and J ends, which lost 6 bases and 9 bases, there was a span of 12 bases. CDR3 length: 12 residues. Germline CDR1 and CDR2: SGHAT and FQDESV (reference sequence). CDR3 DNA sequence: TGTGCCAGCAGGGCGGGGAATTCTGAGCAGTTCTTC. The encoded protein is CASRAGNSEQFF.